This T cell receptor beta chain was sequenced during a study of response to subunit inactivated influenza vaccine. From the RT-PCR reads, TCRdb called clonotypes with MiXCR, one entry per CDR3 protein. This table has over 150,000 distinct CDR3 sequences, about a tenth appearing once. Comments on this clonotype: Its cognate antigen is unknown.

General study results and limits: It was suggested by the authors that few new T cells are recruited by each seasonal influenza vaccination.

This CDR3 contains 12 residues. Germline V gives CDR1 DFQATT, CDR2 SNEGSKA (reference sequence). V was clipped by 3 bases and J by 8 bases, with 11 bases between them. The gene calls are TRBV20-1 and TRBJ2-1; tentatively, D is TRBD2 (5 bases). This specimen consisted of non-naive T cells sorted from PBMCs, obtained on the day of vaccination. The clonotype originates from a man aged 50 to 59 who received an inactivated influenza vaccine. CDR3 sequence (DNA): TGCAGTGCTAGCAGCCGGGGATATGAGCAGTTCTTC. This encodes CSASSRGYEQFF.